This T cell receptor beta chain was documented in a study of cytomegalovirus exposure and HLA in healthy donors. Study-wide findings and caveats: As was reported, the classifier diagnosed cytomegalovirus status with high specificity and sensitivity. An ancestry cluster, one associated with Asian ancestry, reportedly showed fewer N-insertions than the approximately 670-donor mean in a later analysis. An analysis that came later showed most CMV-associated TCR beta chains appearing HLA-restricted.

This CDR3 contains 14 residues. The junction had 4 bases not matched to a gene; V was cut back by 5 bases and J by 4 bases. Germline V gives CDR1 MRHNA, CDR2 SNTAGT. As concerns this clone: As yet, its antigen is unknown.

The PCR used 60 Vbeta and 13 Jbeta primers. Assay: immunoSEQ multiplex PCR; the TCRdb copy retains only in-frame clones and omits some. The profile shows about 170,000 clones, 79% of them singletons. The source is a woman aged 45-65 years in good health and CMV-seronegative. The chain employs TRBV6-4 and TRBJ2-7, with TRBD2 identical over 11 bases. Sequences were obtained from PBMCs. Here the CDR3 reads CASSPGTSGYEQYF. The CDR3 coding sequence is TGTGCCAGCAGTCCCGGGACTAGCGGTTACGAGCAGTACTTC.